A selection of T cell receptor beta chains follows, all from one sample in a study of cytomegalovirus exposure and HLA in healthy donors. Data came from immunoSEQ multiplex PCR; TCRdb stores just in-frame clones and leaves some out. The data show approximately 85,000 clones, 75% to 90% seen once. The sequenced material came from PBMCs. The origin of the receptors is a man in his fifties or sixties in good health and CMV-seropositive. The CDR3 runs from the conserved cysteine through the conserved F or W. A D gene is named only where the DNA matches it firmly. Size tells how often a clone was seen (once, few, many) or the class of an expanded clone, and some rows leave it out.

j_call,clone_size,d_call,v_call,cdr3_nt,cdr3_aa
TRBJ2-1,NA,NA,TRBV25-1,TGTGCCAGCAGTAACCCGACAGCGCTGATAAATGAGCAGTTCTTC,CASSNPTALINEQFF
TRBJ2-1,NA,NA,TRBV25-1,TGTGCCAGCAGTATGGTAGCGACCAGAAGTTGGTTCTTC,CASSMVATRSWFF
TRBJ1-6,NA,TRBD1,TRBV27,TGTGCCACCAAAGACAGGGGGGGATATAATTCACCCCTCCACTTT,CATKDRGGYNSPLHF
TRBJ2-5,once,NA,TRBV7-2,TGTGCCAGCCTTGAGACCCCGCTTTCTCTCGGGGAGACCCAGTACTTC,CASLETPLSLGETQYF
TRBJ2-3,NA,TRBD1,TRBV15,TGTGCCACCAGCATTCCGGGACAGGGAACAGATACGCAGTATTTT,CATSIPGQGTDTQYF
TRBJ2-1,NA,NA,TRBV6-6,TGTGCCAGCAGTTATCCGGGTGAGCAGTTCTTC,CASSYPGEQFF
TRBJ2-7,NA,TRBD2,TRBV5-8,TGTGCCAGCAGCTTGGTTGGGACTAGCGGGAATAGCGAGCAGTACTTC,CASSLVGTSGNSEQYF
TRBJ2-7,NA,NA,TRBV29-1,TGCAGCGTCTCAGACACTTACGAGCAGTACTTC,CSVSDTYEQYF
TRBJ2-1,few,NA,TRBV7-9,TGTGCCAGCAGGCGGGCTGCCTACAATGAGCAGTTCTTC,CASRRAAYNEQFF
TRBJ2-7,few,NA,TRBV30,TGTGCCTGGGACAGGGAGGCAGGGTCCTACGAGCAGTACTTC,CAWDREAGSYEQYF
TRBJ1-5,NA,NA,TRBV19,TGTGCCAGCAGACTCGACGGGGGGGGACACAATCAGCCCCAGCATTTT,CASRLDGGGHNQPQHF
TRBJ1-5,few,TRBD1,TRBV19,TGTGCCAGTAGTATCTGGAGGGGGCTGGGCAATCAGCCCCAGCATTTT,CASSIWRGLGNQPQHF
TRBJ2-1,NA,NA,TRBV28,TGTGCCAGCAGTTTAGGGACGTCAGGGGGGTACTCCCTTCTCCAGTTCTTC,CASSLGTSGGYSLLQFF
TRBJ2-2,NA,TRBD1,TRBV5-1,TGCGCCAGCAGCTTGGACAGGGGGCTTACCGGGGAGCTGTTTTTT,CASSLDRGLTGELFF
TRBJ1-2,NA,TRBD1,TRBV10-3,TGTGCCATCAGTGAGTCCGTGACAGGGGGCTATGGCTACACCTTC,CAISESVTGGYGYTF
TRBJ2-7,NA,NA,TRBV10-3,TGTGCCATCAGTGAGTCGGTAGCGGACTACGAGCAGTACTTC,CAISESVADYEQYF
TRBJ1-6,NA,TRBD1,TRBV2,TGTGCCAGCAGTGAAAGGGGACAGGTTAATTCACCCCTCCACTTT,CASSERGQVNSPLHF
TRBJ2-3,once,TRBD2,TRBV19,TGTGCCAGTAGGGTAGCGGGGTCGCTGGATACGCAGTATTTT,CASRVAGSLDTQYF
TRBJ2-3,NA,TRBD2,TRBV15,TGTGCCACCAGCACGCAATTGACTAGCCGGAACACAGATACGCAGTATTTT,CATSTQLTSRNTDTQYF
TRBJ2-2,NA,NA,TRBV4-2,TGTGCCAGCAGCTCCCTAGCGTCGGACGCCGGGGAGCTGTTTTTT,CASSSLASDAGELFF
TRBJ2-1,NA,TRBD2,TRBV2,TGTGCCAGCAGTAAGGCTAGCGGTAAGGAATACAATGAGCAGTTCTTC,CASSKASGKEYNEQFF
TRBJ1-2,NA,NA,TRBV11-2,TGTGCCAGCAGCTTAGATCTGGGGGCAGGCTATGGCTACACCTTC,CASSLDLGAGYGYTF
TRBJ1-2,once,TRBD1,TRBV30,TGTGCCTGGAGTCCCGGACAGGCTTTTGGCTACACCTTC,CAWSPGQAFGYTF
TRBJ2-1,NA,TRBD2,TRBV19,TGTGCCAGTAGAACTACTAGCGGGAGGATCAATGAGCAGTTCTTC,CASRTTSGRINEQFF
TRBJ2-7,NA,TRBD1,TRBV6-5,TGTGCCAGCACCTCAGGGGGCGTAAGGTACGAGCAGTACTTC,CASTSGGVRYEQYF
TRBJ1-3,NA,NA,TRBV6-1,TGTGCCAGCAGTGATACAGGGTTCCCTGGCGGAAACACCATATATTTT,CASSDTGFPGGNTIYF
TRBJ2-5,few,TRBD2,TRBV5-6,TGTGCCAGCAGCATCAGACTAGCAGAAGGGCAGACCCAGTACTTC,CASSIRLAEGQTQYF
TRBJ2-1,NA,TRBD2,TRBV11-2,TGTGCCACTTGGACTAGCGGGAGTAATGAGCAGTTCTTC,CATWTSGSNEQFF
TRBJ2-7,NA,TRBD2,TRBV30,TGTGCCTGGAGTGTACTAGCGGGAGGAGAGCAGTACTTC,CAWSVLAGGEQYF
TRBJ1-1,NA,NA,TRBV7-2,TGTGCCAGCAACAACAGGGCTGGGGACACTGAAGCTTTCTTT,CASNNRAGDTEAFF
TRBJ1-1,NA,NA,TRBV21-1,TGTGCCAGCAGCAAAGTGGAGACTGAAGCTTTCTTT,CASSKVETEAFF
TRBJ2-1,NA,NA,TRBV9,TGTGCCAGCAGCCGTCAAACACGAGGGAGTAGGGACAATGAGCAGTTCTTC,CASSRQTRGSRDNEQFF
TRBJ2-6,NA,TRBD1,TRBV10-2,TGCGCCAGCAGTGAGCGGGGATGGGTTGGACAGGGGGCCTCAGGGGCCAACGTCCTGACTTTC,CASSERGWVGQGASGANVLTF
TRBJ2-3,NA,TRBD1,TRBV7-2,TGTGCCAGCAGCTTAGCGCTGGGACAGGGGTCAGATACGCAGTATTTT,CASSLALGQGSDTQYF
TRBJ1-1,few,NA,TRBV5-1,TGCGCCAGCAGCTTGGACAGGTTCACTGAAGCTTTCTTT,CASSLDRFTEAFF
TRBJ1-4,NA,NA,TRBV6-1,TGTGCCAGCAGAAGACAGCCAGCAACTAATGAAAAACTGTTTTTT,CASRRQPATNEKLFF
TRBJ2-1,few,TRBD1,TRBV10-1,TGCGCCAGCAGTGAACGACAGGGGGTAAGAAATGAGCAGTTCTTC,CASSERQGVRNEQFF
TRBJ1-5,NA,TRBD1,TRBV19,TGTGCCAGTAGTATAGGGGACAGGGGCTTTCGGCCCCAGCATTTT,CASSIGDRGFRPQHF
TRBJ1-1,NA,NA,TRBV7-9,TGTGCCAGCAGCTTGGAAGGGGGTACTGAAGCTTTCTTT,CASSLEGGTEAFF
TRBJ2-1,NA,TRBD2,TRBV7-2,TGTGCCAGCAGCCCTGGGGGGACTACCTACAATGAGCAGTTCTTC,CASSPGGTTYNEQFF
TRBJ2-1,NA,TRBD2,TRBV29-1,TGCAGCGTGAGAAGCGGGAGCGTCGAGTTCTTC,CSVRSGSVEFF
TRBJ2-7,NA,NA,TRBV5-1,TGCGCCAGCAGCCCTCGGACTGGAAACTACGAGCAGTACTTC,CASSPRTGNYEQYF
TRBJ2-2,NA,NA,TRBV4-1,TGCGCCAGCAGCCACGGACTTCACACCGGGGAGCTGTTTTTT,CASSHGLHTGELFF
TRBJ2-5,NA,TRBD2,TRBV29-1,TGCAGCGCCGGACCACGGACATCAAGGGACCGGACTAGCGGGAAGGAGACCCAGTACTTC,CSAGPRTSRDRTSGKETQYF
TRBJ2-5,NA,NA,TRBV9,TGTGCCAGCAGCGTAGGTGTGGGGGGGGGCCCCAAAGAGACCCAGTACTTC,CASSVGVGGGPKETQYF
TRBJ2-1,NA,NA,TRBV5-1,TGCGCCAGCAGCCCGTGGGGGGGCCGTTCCAATGAGCAGTTCTTC,CASSPWGGRSNEQFF
TRBJ1-6,NA,NA,TRBV15,TGTGCCACCAGCAGAGAGTATGCAGGGAATAATTCACCCCTCCACTTT,CATSREYAGNNSPLHF
TRBJ1-1,NA,TRBD1,TRBV2,TGTGCCAGCAGTCCAGGTGGCTGGACAGGCACTGAAGCTTTCTTT,CASSPGGWTGTEAFF
TRBJ1-2,NA,NA,TRBV19,TGTGCCAGTAGTACCGCCCCCCGGGATGGCTACACCTTC,CASSTAPRDGYTF
TRBJ2-1,NA,TRBD1,TRBV9,TGTGCCAGCAGCGTAGAACCCCAGGGGGCTATGAGTGAGCAGTTCTTC,CASSVEPQGAMSEQFF